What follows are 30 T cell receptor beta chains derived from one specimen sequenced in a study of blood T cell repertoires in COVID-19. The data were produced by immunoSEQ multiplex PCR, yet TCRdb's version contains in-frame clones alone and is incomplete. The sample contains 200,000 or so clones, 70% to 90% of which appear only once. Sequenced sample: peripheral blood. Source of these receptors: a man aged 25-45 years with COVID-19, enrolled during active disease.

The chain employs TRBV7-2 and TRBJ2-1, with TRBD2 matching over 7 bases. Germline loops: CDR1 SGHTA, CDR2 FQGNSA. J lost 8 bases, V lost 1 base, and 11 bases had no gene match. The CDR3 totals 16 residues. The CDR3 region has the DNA TGTGCCAGCAGCTTAGGAGGGACTACCTGGGGCGATGAGCAGTTCTTC. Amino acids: CASSLGGTTWGDEQFF.

The CDR3 is CASSSQGSRKTQYF. CDR3 sequence (DNA): TGTGCCAGCAGCTCCCAGGGGTCCAGAAAGACCCAGTACTTC. The rearrangement links TRBV5-8 to TRBJ2-5, with D tentatively TRBD1 (6 bases). Germline CDR1 SGHTS, CDR2 YDEGEE. With 3 bases removed from V and 6 bases from J, the gap between germline ends came to 15 bases. CDR3 length: 14 amino acids.

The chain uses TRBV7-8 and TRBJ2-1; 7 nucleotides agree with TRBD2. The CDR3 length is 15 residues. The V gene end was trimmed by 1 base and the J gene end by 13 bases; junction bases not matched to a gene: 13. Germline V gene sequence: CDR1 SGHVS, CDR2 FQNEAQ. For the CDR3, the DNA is TGTGCCAGCAGCTTAGAGTTGGTGTTGGGGAGGGCTCAGTTCTTC. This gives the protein CASSLELVLGRAQFF.

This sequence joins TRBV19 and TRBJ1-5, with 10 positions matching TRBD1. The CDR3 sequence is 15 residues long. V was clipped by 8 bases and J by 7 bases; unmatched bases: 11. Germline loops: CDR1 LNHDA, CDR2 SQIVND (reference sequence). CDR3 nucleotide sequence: TGTGCCAGTTTGAAAAGAGGGGACAGGGGACAGCCCCAGCATTTT. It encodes CASLKRGDRGQPQHF.

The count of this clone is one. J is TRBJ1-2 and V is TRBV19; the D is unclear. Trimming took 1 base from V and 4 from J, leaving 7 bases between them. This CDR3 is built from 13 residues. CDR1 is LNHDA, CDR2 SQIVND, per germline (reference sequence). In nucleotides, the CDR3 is TGTGCCAGTAGTATAGGACTTACCTATGGCTACACCTTC. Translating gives CASSIGLTYGYTF. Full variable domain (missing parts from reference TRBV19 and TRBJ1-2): DGGITQSPKYLFRKEGQNVTLSCEQNLNHDAMYWYRQDPGQGLRLIYYSQIVNDFQKGDIAEGYSVSREKKESFPLTVTSAQKNPTAFYLCASSIGLTYGYTFGSGTRLTVV.

CDR3 coding DNA: TGTGCCAGCAGTTATCCGGGGAAGAGGGTGCTTTCGAACACTGAAGCTTTCTTT. Amino acid sequence: CASSYPGKRVLSNTEAFF. The J gene is TRBJ1-1, the V gene TRBV6-2 or TRBV6-3; D unresolved. The CDR3 extends over 18 amino acids. Trimming stripped 3 bases from V and 1 base from J, with 21 bases between. CDR1 is MNHEY, CDR2 SVGEGT, per germline.

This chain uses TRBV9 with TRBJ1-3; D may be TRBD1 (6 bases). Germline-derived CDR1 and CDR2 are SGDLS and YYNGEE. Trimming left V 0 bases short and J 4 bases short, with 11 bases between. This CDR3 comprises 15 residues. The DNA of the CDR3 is TGTGCCAGCAGCGTAGGACAGGAGAGAGGAAACACCATATATTTT. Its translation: CASSVGQERGNTIYF.

CDR3 nucleotide sequence: TGTGCCAGCACCGGACAGGGTGGCGCCAAAAACATTCAGTACTTC. Protein: CASTGQGGAKNIQYF. This sequence joins TRBV28 and TRBJ2-4; the match to TRBD1 covers 8 bases. The CDR3 extends over 15 amino acids. Trimming removed 7 bases from V and 1 base from J; junction bases left unmatched: 6. CDR1 is MDHEN and CDR2 is SYDVKM in the germline V gene.

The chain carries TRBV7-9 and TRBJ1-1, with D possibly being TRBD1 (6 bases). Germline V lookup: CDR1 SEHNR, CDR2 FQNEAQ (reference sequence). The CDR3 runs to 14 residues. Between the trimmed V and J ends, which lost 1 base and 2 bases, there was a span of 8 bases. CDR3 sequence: CASSLEGHNTEAFF. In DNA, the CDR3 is TGTGCCAGCAGCTTAGAGGGACATAACACTGAAGCTTTCTTT.

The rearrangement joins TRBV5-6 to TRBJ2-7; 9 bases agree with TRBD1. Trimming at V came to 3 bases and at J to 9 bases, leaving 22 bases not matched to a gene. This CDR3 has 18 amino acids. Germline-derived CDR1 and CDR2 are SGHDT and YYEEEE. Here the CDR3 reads CASSSEQGTRDRAGGQYF. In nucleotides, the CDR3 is TGTGCCAGCAGCTCGGAACAAGGAACCCGGGACAGGGCCGGGGGGCAGTACTTC.

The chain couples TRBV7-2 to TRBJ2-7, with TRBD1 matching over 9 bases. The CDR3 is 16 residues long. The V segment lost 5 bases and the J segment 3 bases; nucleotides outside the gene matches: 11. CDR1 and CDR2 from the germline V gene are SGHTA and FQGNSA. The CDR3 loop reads CASSTPYGTGLYEQYF. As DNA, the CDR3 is TGTGCCAGCAGCACCCCGTACGGGACAGGGCTCTACGAGCAGTACTTC.

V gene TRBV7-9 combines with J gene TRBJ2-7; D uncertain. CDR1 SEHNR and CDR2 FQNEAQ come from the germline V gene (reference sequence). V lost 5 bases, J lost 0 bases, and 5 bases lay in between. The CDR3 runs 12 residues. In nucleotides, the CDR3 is TGTGCCAGCAGCCCGAGCTCCTACGAGCAGTACTTC. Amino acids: CASSPSSYEQYF.

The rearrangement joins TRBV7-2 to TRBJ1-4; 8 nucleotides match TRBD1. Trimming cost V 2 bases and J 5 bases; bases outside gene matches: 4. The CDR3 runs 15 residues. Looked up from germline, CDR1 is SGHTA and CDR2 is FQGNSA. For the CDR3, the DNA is TGTGCCAGCAGCTTACAGGGGGCAGGAAATGAAAAACTGTTTTTT. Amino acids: CASSLQGAGNEKLFF.

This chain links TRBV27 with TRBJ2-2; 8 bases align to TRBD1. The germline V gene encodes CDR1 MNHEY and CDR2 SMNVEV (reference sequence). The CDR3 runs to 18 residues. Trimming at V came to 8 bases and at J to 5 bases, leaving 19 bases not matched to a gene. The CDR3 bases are TGTGCCAGCGTAGTGCGGAACAGGGGGAGAGGGCGGACCGGGGAGCTGTTTTTT. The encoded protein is CASVVRNRGRGRTGELFF.

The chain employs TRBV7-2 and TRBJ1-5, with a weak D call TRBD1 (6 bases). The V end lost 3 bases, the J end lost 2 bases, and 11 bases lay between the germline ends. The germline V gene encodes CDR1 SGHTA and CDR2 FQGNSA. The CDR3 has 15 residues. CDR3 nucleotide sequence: TGTGCCAGCAGCTTCAGGGGAGCTGGCAATCAGCCCCAGCATTTT. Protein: CASSFRGAGNQPQHF.

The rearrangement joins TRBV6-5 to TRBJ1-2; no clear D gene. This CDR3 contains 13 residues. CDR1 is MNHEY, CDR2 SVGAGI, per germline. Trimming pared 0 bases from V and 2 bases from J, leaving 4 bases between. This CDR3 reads CASSYSLNYGYTF. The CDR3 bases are TGTGCCAGCAGTTACTCCCTGAACTATGGCTACACCTTC.

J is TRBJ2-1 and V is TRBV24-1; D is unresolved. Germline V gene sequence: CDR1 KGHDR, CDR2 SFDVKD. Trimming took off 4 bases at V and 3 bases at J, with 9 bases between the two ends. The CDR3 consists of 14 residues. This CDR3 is CATSELQNYNEQFF. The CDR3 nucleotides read TGTGCCACCAGTGAGTTGCAAAACTACAATGAGCAGTTCTTC.

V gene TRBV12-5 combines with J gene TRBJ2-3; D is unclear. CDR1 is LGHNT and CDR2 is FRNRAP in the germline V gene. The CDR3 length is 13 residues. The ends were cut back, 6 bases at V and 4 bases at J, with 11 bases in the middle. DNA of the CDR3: TGTGCTAGTGGCTCACCGGGTCCAGATACGCAGTATTTT. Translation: CASGSPGPDTQYF.

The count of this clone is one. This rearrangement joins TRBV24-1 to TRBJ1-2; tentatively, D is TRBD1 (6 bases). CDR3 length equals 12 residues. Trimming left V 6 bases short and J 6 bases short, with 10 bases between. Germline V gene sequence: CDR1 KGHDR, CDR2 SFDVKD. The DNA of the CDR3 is TGTGCCACCAGTCCCCAGGGGAATGGCTACACCTTC. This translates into CATSPQGNGYTF.

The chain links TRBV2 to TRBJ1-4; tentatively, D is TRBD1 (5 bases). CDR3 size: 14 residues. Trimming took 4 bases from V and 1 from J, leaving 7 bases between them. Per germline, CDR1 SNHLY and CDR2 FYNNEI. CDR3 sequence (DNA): TGTGCCAGCAGTGTAGGGGAAACTAATGAAAAACTGTTTTTT. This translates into CASSVGETNEKLFF.

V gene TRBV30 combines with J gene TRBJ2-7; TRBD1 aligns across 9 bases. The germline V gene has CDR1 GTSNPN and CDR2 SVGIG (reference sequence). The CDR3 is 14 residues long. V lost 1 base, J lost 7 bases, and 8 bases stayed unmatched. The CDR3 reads CAWSGGQGVKEQYF. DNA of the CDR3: TGTGCCTGGAGTGGGGGACAGGGCGTAAAGGAGCAGTACTTC. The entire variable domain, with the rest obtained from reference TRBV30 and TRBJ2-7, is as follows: SQTIHQWPATLVQPVGSPLSLECTVEGTSNPNLYWYRQAAGRGLQLLFYSVGIGQISSEVPQNLSASRPQDRQFILSSKKLLLSDSGFYLCAWSGGQGVKEQYFGPGTRLTVT.

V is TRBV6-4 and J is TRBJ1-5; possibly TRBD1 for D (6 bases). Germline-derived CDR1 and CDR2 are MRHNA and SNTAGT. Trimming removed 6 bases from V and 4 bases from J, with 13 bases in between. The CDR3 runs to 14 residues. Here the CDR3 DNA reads TGTGCCAGCAGCAGGGGAGGGGGAAATCAGCCCCAGCATTTT. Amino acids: CASSRGGGNQPQHF.

In nucleotides, the CDR3 is TGTGCCAGCTCACCATCGAACAGGGGCTCTAACTATGGCTACACCTTC. This gives the protein CASSPSNRGSNYGYTF. The genes are TRBV18 and TRBJ1-2; 7 bases fit TRBD1. V dropped 2 bases and J dropped 0; count of bases not matched to a gene: 6. CDR3 length: 16 residues. Germline lookup yields CDR1 KGHSH and CDR2 LQKENI. The full variable domain, in which reference TRBV18 and TRBJ1-2 provide the parts outside the CDR3, is NAGVMQNPRHLVRRRGQEARLRCSPMKGHSHVYWYRQLPEEGLKFMVYLQKENIIDESGMPKERFSAEFPKEGPSILRIQQVVRGDSAAYFCASSPSNRGSNYGYTFGSGTRLTVV.

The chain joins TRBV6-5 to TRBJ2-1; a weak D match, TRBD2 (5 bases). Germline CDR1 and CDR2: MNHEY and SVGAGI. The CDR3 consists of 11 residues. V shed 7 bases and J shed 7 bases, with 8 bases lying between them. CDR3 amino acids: CASTRGNEQFF. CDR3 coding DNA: TGTGCCAGCACAAGAGGGAATGAGCAGTTCTTC.

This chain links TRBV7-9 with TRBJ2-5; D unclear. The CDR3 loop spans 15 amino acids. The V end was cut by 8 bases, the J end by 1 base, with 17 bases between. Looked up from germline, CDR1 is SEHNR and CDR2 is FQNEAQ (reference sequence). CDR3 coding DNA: TGTGCCAGCCTTCCGCCTTCGGGTTTCCAAGAGACCCAGTACTTC. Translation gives CASLPPSGFQETQYF. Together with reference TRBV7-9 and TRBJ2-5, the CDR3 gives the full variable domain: DTGVSQNPRHKITKRGQNVTFRCDPISEHNRLYWYRQTLGQGPEFLTYFQNEAQLEKSRLLSDRFSAERPKGSFSTLEIQRTEQGDSAMYLCASLPPSGFQETQYFGPGTRLLVL.

The CDR3 reads CASTKEGRGELFF. The DNA of the CDR3 is TGTGCCAGCACCAAAGAAGGGAGAGGGGAGCTGTTTTTT. The V and J genes are TRBV6-5 and TRBJ2-2, with D maybe TRBD2 (5 bases). In germline, CDR1 is MNHEY, CDR2 SVGAGI. The CDR3 covers 13 residues. The V gene lost 7 bases and the J gene lost 8 bases, with 14 bases spanning the gap.

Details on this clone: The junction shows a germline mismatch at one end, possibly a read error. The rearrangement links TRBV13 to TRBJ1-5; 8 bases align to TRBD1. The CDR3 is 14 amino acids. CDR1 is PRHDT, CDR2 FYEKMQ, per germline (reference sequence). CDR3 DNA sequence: TGTGCCAGCAGCCTAGGACAGGGTGTTCAGCCCCAGCATTTT. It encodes CASSLGQGVQPQHF.

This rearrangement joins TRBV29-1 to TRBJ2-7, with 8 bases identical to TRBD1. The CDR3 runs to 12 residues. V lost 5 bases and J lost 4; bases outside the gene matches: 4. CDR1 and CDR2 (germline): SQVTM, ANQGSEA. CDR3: CSVRTGRYEQYF. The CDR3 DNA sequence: TGCAGCGTTAGGACAGGGAGGTACGAGCAGTACTTC.

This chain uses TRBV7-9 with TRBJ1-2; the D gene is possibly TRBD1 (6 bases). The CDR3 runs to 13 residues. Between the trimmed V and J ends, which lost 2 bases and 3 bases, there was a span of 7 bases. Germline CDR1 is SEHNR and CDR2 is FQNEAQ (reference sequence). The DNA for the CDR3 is TGTGCCAGCAGCTTACGACAGGACTATGGCTACACCTTC. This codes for CASSLRQDYGYTF. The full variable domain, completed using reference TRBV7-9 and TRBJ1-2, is DTGVSQNPRHKITKRGQNVTFRCDPISEHNRLYWYRQTLGQGPEFLTYFQNEAQLEKSRLLSDRFSAERPKGSFSTLEIQRTEQGDSAMYLCASSLRQDYGYTFGSGTRLTVV.

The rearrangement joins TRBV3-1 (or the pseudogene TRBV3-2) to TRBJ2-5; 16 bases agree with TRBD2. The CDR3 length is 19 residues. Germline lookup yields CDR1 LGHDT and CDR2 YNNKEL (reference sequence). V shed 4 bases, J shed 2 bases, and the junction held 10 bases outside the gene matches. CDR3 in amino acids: CASSLSPGLAGGTQETQYF. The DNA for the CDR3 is TGTGCCAGCAGCCTTTCTCCGGGACTAGCGGGAGGGACGCAAGAGACCCAGTACTTC.